The next 18 T cell receptor beta chains were all read from a single sample in a study of cytomegalovirus exposure and HLA in healthy donors. It was with 60 Vbeta and 13 Jbeta primers that the PCR ran. Produced via immunoSEQ multiplex PCR; TCRdb's table is partial and in-frame only. The sample has approximately 180,000 clones, about 83% seen once. The sample was PBMCs. The receptor source for this set is a girl aged 10 to 17 in good health and CMV-seropositive.

The chain links TRBV6-1 to TRBJ2-7; the match to TRBD1 covers 9 bases. The CDR3 has 13 residues. Germline CDR1 is MNHNS and CDR2 is SASEGT. Germline trimming cut 6 bases from V and 3 bases from J; bases unmatched to any gene: 3. The CDR3 here is CASRWTGDYEQYF. CDR3 in DNA: TGTGCCAGCAGATGGACAGGGGACTACGAGCAGTACTTC.

As for this clone: The junction does not match germline at one end; this may be a read error. This sequence joins TRBV30 and TRBJ2-3; 9 bases are shared with TRBD2. CDR1 is GTSNPN, CDR2 SVGIG, per germline (reference sequence). This CDR3 contains 13 residues. The CDR3 sequence: CAWRGTSTDTQYF. In nucleotides, the CDR3 is TGTGCCTGGAGAGGGACTAGCACCGATACGCAGTATTTT.

This clone was seen more than once but under ten times. The chain uses TRBV6-4 and TRBJ1-1; no clear D. The length of the CDR3 is 15 residues. The germline V gene has CDR1 MRHNA and CDR2 SNTAGT. V lost 3 bases, J lost 2 bases, and 13 bases lay in between. The CDR3 here is CASSEGRASNTEAFF. The CDR3 DNA sequence: TGTGCCAGCAGTGAAGGGAGGGCCTCAAACACTGAAGCTTTCTTT.

The chain is built from TRBV15 and TRBJ2-7, with a possible D match to TRBD2 (7 bases). Germline values: CDR1 LNHNV, CDR2 YYDKDF (reference sequence). The CDR3 loop spans 13 amino acids. CDR3 sequence reads: CATSRDFGGPQGV. In nucleotides, the CDR3 is TGTGCCACCAGCAGGGATTTCGGGGGGCCTCAAGGGGTA.

In its sample, this clone was seen a few times. The chain recombines TRBV5-1 with TRBJ2-3; 9 bases agree with TRBD2. CDR3 length: 17 residues. V trimming: 0 bases; J trimming: 6 bases; junction bases outside the gene matches: 11. Per germline, CDR1 SGHRS and CDR2 YFSETQ. The CDR3 loop reads CASSLALRRGGGDTQYF. CDR3 in DNA: TGCGCCAGCAGCTTGGCCCTGAGGCGGGGGGGCGGCGATACGCAGTATTTT.

V and J are TRBV7-9 and TRBJ2-5; 7 nucleotides line up with TRBD2. The germline V gene encodes CDR1 SEHNR and CDR2 FQNEAQ (reference sequence). This CDR3 is built from 13 residues. J gave up 7 bases and V 5 bases, and 7 bases lay outside the gene matches. The chain's CDR3 is CASSPWEGSTQYF. The CDR3 bases are TGTGCCAGCAGCCCTTGGGAGGGTTCGACCCAGTACTTC.

The chain couples TRBV7-8 to TRBJ1-1; D is possibly TRBD1 (5 bases). This CDR3 has 13 residues. The ends were cut back, 5 bases at V and 2 bases at J, with 9 bases in the middle. CDR1 is SGHVS, CDR2 FQNEAQ, per germline. This CDR3 reads CASSARANTEAFF. CDR3 nucleotide sequence: TGTGCCAGCAGCGCCAGGGCCAACACTGAAGCTTTCTTT.

The V call is TRBV5-1, the J call TRBJ2-7, with D possibly being TRBD1 (5 bases). CDR3 length equals 14 residues. Trimming took 0 bases from V and 2 from J, leaving 9 bases between them. Germline values: CDR1 SGHRS, CDR2 YFSETQ. CDR3 loop: CASSLAGLAYEQYF. CDR3 sequence (DNA): TGCGCCAGCAGCTTGGCAGGGTTGGCCTACGAGCAGTACTTC.

The chain has TRBV5-4 and TRBJ2-5; 15 nucleotides align to TRBD2. Germline CDR1 SGHNT, CDR2 YYREEE (reference sequence). Germline trimming cut 0 bases from V and 5 bases from J; bases unmatched to any gene: 2. This CDR3 contains 16 residues. The CDR3 DNA follows: TGTGCCAGCAGCTTGGGGACTAGCGGGGGGGCCGAGACCCAGTACTTC. The encoded protein is CASSLGTSGGAETQYF.

The chain couples TRBV5-1 to TRBJ1-2; the match to TRBD1 covers 11 bases. The CDR3 runs 18 residues. CDR1 and CDR2 from the germline V gene are SGHRS and YFSETQ. The junction had 15 bases not matched to a gene; V was cut back by 0 bases and J by 8 bases. This CDR3 is CASSLALDRGRGVSGYTF. The CDR3 DNA reads TGCGCCAGCAGCTTGGCCTTGGACAGGGGGCGCGGAGTGTCCGGCTACACCTTC.

This rearrangement joins TRBV11-2 to TRBJ2-3, with D perhaps matching TRBD2 (7 bases). The ends were cut back, 1 base at V and 4 bases at J, with 12 bases in the middle. CDR3 length: 15 amino acids. Germline assignment: CDR1 SGHAT and CDR2 FQNNGV. The CDR3 here is CASSLGAGAADTQYF. CDR3 coding DNA: TGTGCCAGCAGCTTAGGTGCGGGGGCGGCAGATACGCAGTATTTT.

The chain uses TRBV5-1 and TRBJ1-1, with 7 bases that match TRBD1. Germline-derived CDR1 and CDR2 are SGHRS and YFSETQ. The V segment lost 4 bases and the J segment 5 bases; nucleotides outside the gene matches: 2. The CDR3 extends over 12 amino acids. CDR3 DNA: TGCGCCAGCAGCGGGACAGTTACTGAAGCTTTCTTT. It is translated as CASSGTVTEAFF.

The chain couples TRBV29-1 to TRBJ2-5, with 11 nucleotides matching TRBD1. This CDR3 is built from 15 residues. V gave up 2 bases and J gave up 2 bases; unmatched junction bases: 4. In germline, CDR1 is SQVTM, CDR2 ANQGSEA. CDR3 loop: CSVERTGGRQETQYF. The CDR3 nucleotides read TGCAGCGTTGAAAGGACAGGGGGCCGGCAAGAGACCCAGTACTTC.

V and J are TRBV7-8 and TRBJ1-4; D is unclear. The germline gives CDR1 SGHVS, CDR2 FQNEAQ. This CDR3 has 14 amino acids. Trimming left V 2 bases short and J 8 bases short, with 12 bases between. The CDR3 DNA sequence: TGTGCCAGCAGCTTAATGGTCTTGGAGGAAAAACTGTTTTTT. It is translated as CASSLMVLEEKLFF.

This clone was recorded once. The rearrangement joins TRBV11-3 to TRBJ1-2; 10 bases agree with TRBD1. CDR3 length: 15 amino acids. Unmatched junction bases numbered 9, after V lost 3 bases and J lost 8 bases. From germline, CDR1 is SGHNT and CDR2 YENEEA. CDR3 bases: TGTGCCAGCAGCTTCGGACAGGGGGAGGCAGCGGGCTACACCTTC. Translating gives CASSFGQGEAAGYTF.

J is TRBJ1-1 and V is TRBV6-5; 10 nucleotides match TRBD1. Losses at the gene ends were 7 bases for V and 5 bases for J; bases not matched to a gene: 7. CDR1 and CDR2 (germline): MNHEY, SVGAGI. This CDR3 has 14 residues. CDR3 DNA sequence: TGTGCCAGCAAACGCGACAGGGGGCCAACTGAAGCTTTCTTT. Its translation is CASKRDRGPTEAFF.

This clone came up once. V is TRBV27 and J is TRBJ1-2; 11 bases agree with TRBD1. The CDR3 spans 18 residues. Germline V lookup: CDR1 MNHEY, CDR2 SMNVEV (reference sequence). V was pared by 6 bases and J by 4 bases, with 16 bases of the junction left unmatched. The CDR3 region is CASRRTDRGPYFFYGYTF. CDR3 nucleotide sequence: TGTGCCAGCAGACGCACGGACAGGGGGCCTTATTTTTTCTATGGCTACACCTTC.

This rearrangement joins TRBV7-9 to TRBJ1-1; TRBD1 aligns across 7 bases. The V gene's germline CDR1 is SEHNR and CDR2 FQNEAQ (reference sequence). This CDR3 has 14 residues. V shed 4 bases, J shed 1 base, and the junction held 3 bases outside the gene matches. The CDR3 is CASSSGTENTEAFF. The DNA for the CDR3 is TGTGCCAGCAGCTCCGGGACAGAGAACACTGAAGCTTTCTTT.